This T cell receptor beta chain is from a study of identical twins. A template switching step contributed a universal primer site, while unique molecular identifiers were present in the cDNA. TCRdb redid the calling of the 5' RACE reads with MiXCR, one entry per CDR3 protein. The repertoire holds a few hundred thousand distinct CDR3 sequences, with 9.6% as singletons. This clonotype has just a few counts. Germline V gene lookup returns CDR1 MNHEY and CDR2 SMNVEV (reference sequence). This CDR3 has 14 amino acids. V lost 3 bases to trimming and J lost 7 bases; unmatched junction nucleotides: 5. The same specimen was also included in a second study, on yellow fever vaccine responses in identical twins.

This sequence joins TRBV27 and TRBJ2-7; TRBD1 aligns across 11 bases. Input material: PBMCs. This TCR derives from a woman aged 18-30 years in good health. CDR3 protein: CASSFRTGGGEQYF. The CDR3 nucleotides read TGTGCCAGCAGTTTCAGGACAGGGGGCGGTGAGCAGTACTTC.